A selection of T cell receptor beta chains follows, all from one sample in a study of T cell responses to AZD1222 COVID-19 vaccine. Profiled with immunoSEQ multiplex PCR; TCRdb holds only in-frame clones, not every one. Here the sample spans about 76,000 clones, 88% being singletons. The sample in question was peripheral blood, obtained on day 0 of MenACWY control vaccination. All receptors derive from an adult in good health. Each CDR3 is given with its conserved first and last residue. D genes are given only for firm matches. The size of a clone is reported for some rows only, either as once, few or many, or as a class for expanded clones.

J gene: TRBJ2-7
clone size: few
V gene: TRBV6-5
D gene: NA
CDR3 DNA: TGTGCCAGCAGTTACTCGGCAGTAGGCTACGAGCAGTACTTC
CDR3 protein: CASSYSAVGYEQYF

J gene: TRBJ2-2
clone size: NA
V gene: TRBV18
D gene: NA
CDR3 DNA: TGTGCCAGCTCACCAACCGGACAGCTCACCGGGGAGCTGTTTTTT
CDR3 protein: CASSPTGQLTGELFF

J gene: TRBJ1-1
clone size: NA
V gene: TRBV30
D gene: TRBD1
CDR3 DNA: TGTGCCTGGAGTGAGGGGGCGAAAGCTTTCTTT
CDR3 protein: CAWSEGAKAFF

J gene: TRBJ1-4
clone size: NA
V gene: TRBV28
D gene: TRBD1
CDR3 DNA: TGTGCCAGCAGACCGGGGACAGCTTATAATGAAAAACTGTTTTTT
CDR3 protein: CASRPGTAYNEKLFF

J gene: TRBJ2-7
clone size: once
V gene: TRBV2
D gene: TRBD1
CDR3 DNA: TGTGCCAGCAGTGTTTCTGGGGTCAGTGAGACAGGGGGATACGAGCAGTACTTC
CDR3 protein: CASSVSGVSETGGYEQYF

J gene: TRBJ1-2
clone size: few
V gene: TRBV4-3
D gene: NA
CDR3 DNA: TGCGCCAGCAGCCAAGTTGGCCCGACTAACTATGGCTACACCTTC
CDR3 protein: CASSQVGPTNYGYTF

J gene: TRBJ2-3
clone size: once
V gene: TRBV28
D gene: NA
CDR3 DNA: TGTGCCAGCAGTTCGATCCCGCAGGGCACAGATACGCAGTATTTT
CDR3 protein: CASSSIPQGTDTQYF

J gene: TRBJ2-3
clone size: NA
V gene: TRBV19
D gene: NA
CDR3 DNA: TGTGCCAGTAGTATGGGGCTAGGTTTGGGGGAAGATACGCAGTATTTT
CDR3 protein: CASSMGLGLGEDTQYF

J gene: TRBJ2-1
clone size: NA
V gene: TRBV30
D gene: TRBD2
CDR3 DNA: TGTGCCTGGAGTGATCCGGGACTAGCGGGAGACCTATACAATGAGCAGTTCTTC
CDR3 protein: CAWSDPGLAGDLYNEQFF

J gene: TRBJ2-4
clone size: NA
V gene: TRBV6-6
D gene: NA
CDR3 DNA: TGTGCCAGCAGACCAGGCCAAAATATTGGGACTCAGTACTTC
CDR3 protein: CASRPGQNIGTQYF

J gene: TRBJ2-7
clone size: NA
V gene: TRBV4-2
D gene: TRBD2
CDR3 DNA: TGTGCCAGCAGCCAAGTCACTAGCGAATCCTACGAGCAGTACTTC
CDR3 protein: CASSQVTSESYEQYF

J gene: TRBJ1-1
clone size: NA
V gene: TRBV9
D gene: TRBD1
CDR3 DNA: TGTGCCAGCAGCCCTTACAGGGGGCTTAACACTGAAGCTTTCTTT
CDR3 protein: CASSPYRGLNTEAFF

J gene: TRBJ1-3
clone size: once
V gene: TRBV7-6
D gene: NA
CDR3 DNA: TGTGCCAGCAGCTTAGTATTCCTCCCTGGAAACACCATATATTTT
CDR3 protein: CASSLVFLPGNTIYF

J gene: TRBJ2-6
clone size: NA
V gene: TRBV4-2
D gene: TRBD1
CDR3 DNA: TGTGCCAGCAGCCCAACAGGGGGCGCCGGGGCCAACGTCCTGACTTTC
CDR3 protein: CASSPTGGAGANVLTF

J gene: TRBJ1-2
clone size: once
V gene: TRBV9
D gene: NA
CDR3 DNA: TGTGCCAGCAGCGTGGGGGCCAACTATGGCTACACCTTC
CDR3 protein: CASSVGANYGYTF

J gene: TRBJ2-7
clone size: NA
V gene: TRBV28
D gene: NA
CDR3 DNA: TGTGCCAGCAGTTTATGGGCGGGGGCCCTCCTCTCAAGGGAGCAGTACTTC
CDR3 protein: CASSLWAGALLSREQYF

J gene: TRBJ1-1
clone size: NA
V gene: TRBV6-6
D gene: TRBD1
CDR3 DNA: TGTGCCAGCAGTTACTCCGGACAGGGTGGAGCGGAAGCTTTCTTT
CDR3 protein: CASSYSGQGGAEAFF

J gene: TRBJ1-2
clone size: many
V gene: TRBV5-6
D gene: NA
CDR3 DNA: TGTGCCAGCAGCTTGTTCGGCAGGCTCTATGGCTACACCTTC
CDR3 protein: CASSLFGRLYGYTF

J gene: TRBJ1-2
clone size: NA
V gene: TRBV6-2/TRBV6-3
D gene: NA
CDR3 DNA: TGTGCCAGCAGTTTTAACTATGGCTACACCTTC
CDR3 protein: CASSFNYGYTF

J gene: TRBJ1-1
clone size: NA
V gene: TRBV28
D gene: TRBD1
CDR3 DNA: TGTGCCAGCAGTTACACAGGGGGCGGATGGAGCGCTGAAGCTTTCTTT
CDR3 protein: CASSYTGGGWSAEAFF

J gene: TRBJ1-2
clone size: NA
V gene: TRBV7-9
D gene: NA
CDR3 DNA: TGTGCCAGCAGCCGCCCTCAGGGTCAAGCCATCCCCAACTATGGCTACACCTTC
CDR3 protein: CASSRPQGQAIPNYGYTF

J gene: TRBJ1-1
clone size: NA
V gene: TRBV27
D gene: TRBD1
CDR3 DNA: TGTGCCAGCAGTCCCCGGACAGGGAGGAACACTGAAGCTTTCTTT
CDR3 protein: CASSPRTGRNTEAFF

J gene: TRBJ2-3
clone size: NA
V gene: TRBV7-9
D gene: TRBD2
CDR3 DNA: TGTGCCAGCAGCTTATCTTGGGGGACTAGCGGAAGCACAGATACGCAGTATTTT
CDR3 protein: CASSLSWGTSGSTDTQYF

J gene: TRBJ1-5
clone size: NA
V gene: TRBV27
D gene: TRBD1
CDR3 DNA: TGTGCCAGCAGTTTGCCAGGGGGGCCCCAGCATTTT
CDR3 protein: CASSLPGGPQHF

J gene: TRBJ2-3
clone size: few
V gene: TRBV24-1
D gene: NA
CDR3 DNA: TGTGCCACCAGTGTGGCAGATACGCAGTATTTT
CDR3 protein: CATSVADTQYF

J gene: TRBJ2-1
clone size: NA
V gene: TRBV3-1/TRBV3-2
D gene: TRBD2
CDR3 DNA: TGTGCCAGCAGCCAAATACTAGCGGGCCTAGGCATGTCCAATGAGCAGTTCTTC
CDR3 protein: CASSQILAGLGMSNEQFF

J gene: TRBJ1-4
clone size: NA
V gene: TRBV7-8
D gene: NA
CDR3 DNA: TGTGCCAGCAGCTCCCTGGGGGAAAAACTGTTTTTT
CDR3 protein: CASSSLGEKLFF

J gene: TRBJ2-7
clone size: NA
V gene: TRBV10-3
D gene: NA
CDR3 DNA: TGTGCCATCAGTGAGTCTGGCGCAGGGCGCTACGAGCAGTACTTC
CDR3 protein: CAISESGAGRYEQYF

J gene: TRBJ1-1
clone size: NA
V gene: TRBV7-8
D gene: NA
CDR3 DNA: TGTGCCAGCAGCTCCGCTTTGGGTGGGGGCGGTCAAGCTTTCTTT
CDR3 protein: CASSSALGGGGQAFF

J gene: TRBJ1-2
clone size: NA
V gene: TRBV4-1
D gene: NA
CDR3 DNA: TGCGCCAGCAGCCAAGTTGTAGGGATCGGCTACACCTTC
CDR3 protein: CASSQVVGIGYTF

J gene: TRBJ1-2
clone size: NA
V gene: TRBV6-2/TRBV6-3
D gene: NA
CDR3 DNA: TGTGCCAGCAGTTTGTCTCCCTATGGCTACACCTTC
CDR3 protein: CASSLSPYGYTF

J gene: TRBJ2-1
clone size: NA
V gene: TRBV5-4
D gene: TRBD2
CDR3 DNA: TGTGCCAGCAGCTTGGCGTGGGGGGGAGAGCAGTTCTTC
CDR3 protein: CASSLAWGGEQFF

J gene: TRBJ2-1
clone size: NA
V gene: TRBV28
D gene: NA
CDR3 DNA: TGTGCCAGCAGACGGGGTCCCTACAATGAGCAGTTCTTC
CDR3 protein: CASRRGPYNEQFF

J gene: TRBJ2-7
clone size: NA
V gene: TRBV5-1
D gene: NA
CDR3 DNA: TGCGCCAGCAGCTCCACCGACGGGACCTACGAGCAGTACTTC
CDR3 protein: CASSSTDGTYEQYF

J gene: TRBJ2-7
clone size: NA
V gene: TRBV6-5
D gene: NA
CDR3 DNA: TGTGCCAGCAGTTACTCCGGGACGCGGGTGGCCTACGAGCAGTACTTC
CDR3 protein: CASSYSGTRVAYEQYF

J gene: TRBJ1-5
clone size: once
V gene: TRBV6-4
D gene: NA
CDR3 DNA: TGTGCCAGCGCCGGGACCTCCAATCAGCCCCAGCATTTT
CDR3 protein: CASAGTSNQPQHF

J gene: TRBJ1-2
clone size: NA
V gene: TRBV7-9
D gene: NA
CDR3 DNA: TGTGCCAGCCGGCGGAGGGAGGCCTATGGCTACACCTTC
CDR3 protein: CASRRREAYGYTF

J gene: TRBJ2-7
clone size: NA
V gene: TRBV9
D gene: TRBD2
CDR3 DNA: TGTGCCAGCAGCAACAGCGGGAGTTCCTACGAGCAGTACTTC
CDR3 protein: CASSNSGSSYEQYF

J gene: TRBJ2-7
clone size: NA
V gene: TRBV9
D gene: NA
CDR3 DNA: TGTGCCAGCAGCGGGGGGGAGAACAACTACGAGCAGTACTTC
CDR3 protein: CASSGGENNYEQYF

J gene: TRBJ2-4
clone size: once
V gene: TRBV6-5
D gene: NA
CDR3 DNA: TGTGCCAGCAGGGGAGAGGGAGCCAAAAACATTCAGTACTTC
CDR3 protein: CASRGEGAKNIQYF

J gene: TRBJ1-2
clone size: NA
V gene: TRBV7-2
D gene: NA
CDR3 DNA: TGTGCCAGCAGCCCCGGGACGGCTAACTATGGCTACACCTTC
CDR3 protein: CASSPGTANYGYTF